What follows is one T cell receptor beta chain and its context. Its matching antigen is unknown. This sample is drawn from a study of T cells in Graves' hyperthyroidism and ophthalmopathy. Study-wide findings and caveats: In the blood, most expanded thyroid clonotypes above 0.001 appeared as well.

What was amplified from RNA transcripts were TCR beta CDR3 regions. The primer set for the first-round RT-PCR of the TCR CDR3 was HTBI. TCRdb passed the multiplex PCR reads through MiXCR, listing each CDR3 protein once. The sample comprises 550,000 to 850,000 distinct CDR3 sequences, approximately 18% of which are singletons, and approximately 15% rests with the top ten. Patients aged 18 to 65 had newly diagnosed hyperthyroidism lasting under 2 months. Clinical symptoms, serum thyroxine and TRAb, thyroid ultrasound and orbital computed tomography together formed the diagnostic basis. Progressors' blood was drawn at hyperthyroidism diagnosis, before ophthalmopathy symptoms. This CDR3 has 16 residues. V lost 5 bases and J 2 bases, leaving 17 bases between the germline ends. The germline V gene encodes CDR1 MNHEY and CDR2 SVGEGT.

Sequenced material: blood. The receptor was isolated from a woman aged 50 to 60 with Graves' hyperthyroidism that later progressed to Graves' ophthalmopathy. The chain has TRBV6-2 or TRBV6-3 and TRBJ2-3; perhaps TRBD2 as D (7 bases). The CDR3 region is CASSPTRAGATDTQYF. CDR3 in DNA: TGTGCCAGCAGTCCGACGCGTGCGGGGGCCACAGATACGCAGTATTTT.